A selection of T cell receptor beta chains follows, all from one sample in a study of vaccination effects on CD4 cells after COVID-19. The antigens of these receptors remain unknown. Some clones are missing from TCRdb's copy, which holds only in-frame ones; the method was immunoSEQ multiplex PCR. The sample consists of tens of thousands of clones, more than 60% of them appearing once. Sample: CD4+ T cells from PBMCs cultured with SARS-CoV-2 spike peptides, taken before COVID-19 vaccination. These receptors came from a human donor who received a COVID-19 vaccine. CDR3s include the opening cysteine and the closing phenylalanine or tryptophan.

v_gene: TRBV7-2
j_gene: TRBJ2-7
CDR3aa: CASSSSWVYEQYF

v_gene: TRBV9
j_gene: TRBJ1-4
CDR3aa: CASSPATNEKLFF

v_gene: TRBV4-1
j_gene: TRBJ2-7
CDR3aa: CASSQERGTVRYF

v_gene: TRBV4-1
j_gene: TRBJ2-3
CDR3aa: CASSQVFPNTDTQYF

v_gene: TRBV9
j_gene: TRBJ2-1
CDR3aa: CASNPRGTGGNEQFF

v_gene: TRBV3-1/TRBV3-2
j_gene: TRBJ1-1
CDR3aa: CATSYRAEAFF

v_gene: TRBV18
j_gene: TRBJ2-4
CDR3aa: CASSPLQGSPKNIQYF

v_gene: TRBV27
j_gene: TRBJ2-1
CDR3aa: CASSRTWNEQFF

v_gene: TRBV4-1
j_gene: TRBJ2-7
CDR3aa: CASSQEYQERGSYEQYF

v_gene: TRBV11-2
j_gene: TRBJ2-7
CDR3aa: CASSSHTAPYEQYF

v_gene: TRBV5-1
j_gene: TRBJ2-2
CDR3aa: CASSYDRGHFTGELFF

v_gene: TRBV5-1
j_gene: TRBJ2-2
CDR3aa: CASRTGNTGELFF

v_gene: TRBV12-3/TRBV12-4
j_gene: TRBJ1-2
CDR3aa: CASRGLYGYTF

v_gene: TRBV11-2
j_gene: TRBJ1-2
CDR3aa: CASSLGILQGGYTF

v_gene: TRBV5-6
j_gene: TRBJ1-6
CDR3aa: CAGSSYNSPLHF

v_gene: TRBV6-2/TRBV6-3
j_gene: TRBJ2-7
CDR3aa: CASSPSYEQYF

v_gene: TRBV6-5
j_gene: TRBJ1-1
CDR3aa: CASRRGTGVITEAFF

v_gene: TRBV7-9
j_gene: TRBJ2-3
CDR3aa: CASSRAAGNTDTQYF

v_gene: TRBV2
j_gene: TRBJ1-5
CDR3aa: CASSDRVSNQPQHF

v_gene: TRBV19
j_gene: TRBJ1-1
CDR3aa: CASSIVAQGAAFF

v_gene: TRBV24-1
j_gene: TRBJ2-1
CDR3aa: CATSDLSGDGNEQFF

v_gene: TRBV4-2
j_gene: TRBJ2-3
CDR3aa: CASSQDQASTDTQYF

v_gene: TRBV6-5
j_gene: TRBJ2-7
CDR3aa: CATLGGYEQYF

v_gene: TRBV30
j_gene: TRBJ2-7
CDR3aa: CACRDRGIYEQYF

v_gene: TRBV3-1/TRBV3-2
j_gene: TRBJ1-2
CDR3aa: CASSQVSTGWYGYTF

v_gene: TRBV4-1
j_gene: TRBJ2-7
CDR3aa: CASRGRAYEQYF

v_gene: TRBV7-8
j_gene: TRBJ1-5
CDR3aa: CASSFNSNQPQHF

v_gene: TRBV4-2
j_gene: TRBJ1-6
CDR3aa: CASAEVRVNSPLHF

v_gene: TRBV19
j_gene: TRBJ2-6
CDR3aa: CASQGLSGANVLTF

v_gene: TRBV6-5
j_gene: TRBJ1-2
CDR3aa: CASSRAGKSYGYTF

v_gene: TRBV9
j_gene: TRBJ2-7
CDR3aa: CASSPTGGGYYEQYF

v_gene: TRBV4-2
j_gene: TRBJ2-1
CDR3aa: CASSQDFSYSYNEQFF

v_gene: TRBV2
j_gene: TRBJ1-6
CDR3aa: CASSGQGGSPLHF

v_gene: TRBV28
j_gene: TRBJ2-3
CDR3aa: CALKGGSNRGDTQYF

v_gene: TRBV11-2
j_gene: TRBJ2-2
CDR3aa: CASSPGEGANTGELFF

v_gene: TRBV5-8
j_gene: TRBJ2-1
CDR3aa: CASSLGAGGPTEQFF

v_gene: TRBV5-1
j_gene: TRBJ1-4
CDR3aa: CASSLGAGGGQEKLFF

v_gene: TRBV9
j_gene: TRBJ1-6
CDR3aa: CASSGQPTSPLHF

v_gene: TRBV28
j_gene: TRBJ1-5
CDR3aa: CASSPTRGSNQPQHF

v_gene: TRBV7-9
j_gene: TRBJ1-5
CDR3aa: CASSLASPGTGFGQPQHF

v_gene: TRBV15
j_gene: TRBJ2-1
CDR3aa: CATSFRGGSNEQFF

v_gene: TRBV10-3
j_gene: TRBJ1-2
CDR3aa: CAISGNLLGAASYGYTF

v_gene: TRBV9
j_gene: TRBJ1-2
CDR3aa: CASSRQGALSGYTF

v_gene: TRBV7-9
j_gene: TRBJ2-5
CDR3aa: CASSPPWTWGETQYF

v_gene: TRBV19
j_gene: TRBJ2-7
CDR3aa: CASSIGGGVFGEQYF

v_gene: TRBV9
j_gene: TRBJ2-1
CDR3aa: CASSAPGQGSYEQFF

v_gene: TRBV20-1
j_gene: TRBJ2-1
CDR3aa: CSATPTGEQFF